The 27 T cell receptor beta chains below come from one sample, sequenced in a study of PD-1 blockade in classical Hodgkin lymphoma. Generated by immunoSEQ multiplex PCR, the TCRdb table keeps only in-frame clones and is missing some. The sample has 40,000 or so clones, 87% seen once. Each patient relapsed following autologous stem cell transplantation, and prior brentuximab vedotin exposure differed. The specimen comprised peripheral blood mononuclear cells (PBMCs), sampled at baseline. These receptors all come from a human donor with classical Hodgkin lymphoma.

This chain links TRBV10-3 with TRBJ1-3, with unresolved D. Between the trimmed V and J ends, which lost 4 bases and 2 bases, there was a span of 12 bases. The CDR3 covers 15 residues. Per the germline V gene, CDR1 is ENHRY and CDR2 is SYGVKD. The CDR3 sequence is CAISVRGRAGNTIYF. CDR3 DNA: TGTGCCATCAGTGTGCGGGGTAGGGCTGGAAACACCATATATTTT.

The CDR3 region is CAISESTSSRQETQYF. The CDR3 nucleotides read TGTGCCATCAGTGAGTCCACTAGCTCCAGGCAGGAGACCCAGTACTTC. The chain has TRBV10-3 and TRBJ2-5; D might be TRBD2 (6 bases). Trimming took 0 bases from V and 5 from J, leaving 16 bases between them. The CDR3 is 16 residues long. Looked up from germline, CDR1 is ENHRY and CDR2 is SYGVKD.

This clone appeared a few times. J is TRBJ2-1 and V is TRBV28, with D hard to call. This CDR3 contains 14 residues. V lost 4 bases and J lost 6, with 13 bases in between. Germline CDR1 reads MDHEN; CDR2 reads SYDVKM. The CDR3 nucleotides read TGTGCCAGCAGTTCTCCGGGCGAGGCCAATGAGCAGTTCTTC. This codes for CASSSPGEANEQFF.

The genes are TRBV10-3 and TRBJ1-4, with 9 bases aligning to TRBD1. This CDR3 is built from 14 residues. J lost 7 bases, V lost 6 bases, and 6 bases had no gene match. Germline loops: CDR1 ENHRY, CDR2 SYGVKD. For the CDR3, the DNA is TGTGCCATCAGAGGACAGGGGTTATCTGAAAAACTGTTTTTT. Protein: CAIRGQGLSEKLFF.

In its sample, this clone was seen a few times. The chain couples TRBV9 to TRBJ2-5; either TRBD1 or TRBD2 may fit D (5 bases each). Germline V gene data show CDR1 as SGDLS and CDR2 as YYNGEE. This CDR3 comprises 15 residues. V was trimmed by 1 base and J by 5 bases, leaving 15 bases between them. CDR3 DNA sequence: TGTGCCAGCAGCGTATCAGGGACCGGATGGGAGACCCAGTACTTC. It translates to CASSVSGTGWETQYF.

This clone was detected a few times. The J gene is TRBJ1-1, the V gene TRBV25-1; D gene uncertain. The CDR3 runs to 13 residues. CDR1 and CDR2 (germline): MGHDK, SYGVNS. Trimming cost V 4 bases and J 10 bases, with 16 bases left between them. In DNA form, the CDR3 reads TGTGCCAGCAGTGTTTTGGGCCGGTCCGTAGCTTTCTTT. Amino acid sequence: CASSVLGRSVAFF.

This chain's CDR3 is CASTPQRGTGELFF. In nucleotides, the CDR3 is TGTGCCAGCACCCCCCAAAGAGGCACCGGGGAGCTGTTTTTT. The gene calls are TRBV7-2 and TRBJ2-2, with no clear D. The CDR3 is 14 amino acids. The V end was cut by 7 bases, the J end by 4 bases, with 13 bases between. Germline CDR1 and CDR2: SGHTA and FQGNSA.

The chain combines TRBV7-2 with TRBJ2-1, with unresolved D. The V end was cut by 3 bases, the J end by 4 bases, with 10 bases between. The CDR3 sequence is 14 residues long. Germline CDR1 reads SGHTA; CDR2 reads FQGNSA. CDR3 residues: CASSFPRPYNEQFF. CDR3 in DNA: TGTGCCAGCAGCTTCCCTCGACCGTACAATGAGCAGTTCTTC. The full variable domain, in which reference TRBV7-2 and TRBJ2-1 provide the parts outside the CDR3, is GAGVSQSPSNKVTEKGKDVELRCDPISGHTALYWYRQSLGQGLEFLIYFQGNSAPDKSGLPSDRFSAERTGGSVSTLTIQRTQQEDSAVYLCASSFPRPYNEQFFGPGTRLTVL.

The rearrangement joins TRBV5-4 to TRBJ1-2; D unresolved. V lost 0 bases and J 8 bases, leaving 17 bases between the germline ends. Germline CDR1 reads SGHNT; CDR2 reads YYREEE (reference sequence). The CDR3 has 15 residues. CDR3: CASSLVANPVGGYTF. CDR3 coding DNA: TGTGCCAGCAGCTTGGTCGCAAATCCCGTCGGCGGCTACACCTTC.

This clone was seen a few times. The genes are TRBV19 and TRBJ1-1; D is ambiguous. The CDR3 loop spans 14 amino acids. V was trimmed by 3 bases and J by 0 bases, leaving 8 bases between them. The germline CDR1 and CDR2 sequences are LNHDA and SQIVND (reference sequence). CDR3 DNA sequence: TGTGCCAGTAGTATTGAGTCGGTGAACACTGAAGCTTTCTTT. Amino acids: CASSIESVNTEAFF.

The J gene is TRBJ2-7, the V gene TRBV10-3, with a possible D match to TRBD2 (7 bases). Per germline, CDR1 ENHRY and CDR2 SYGVKD. The CDR3 extends over 15 amino acids. V was pared by 5 bases and J by 0 bases, with 14 bases between. The CDR3 spells CAISSQGGGSYEQYF. CDR3 DNA sequence: TGTGCCATCAGTTCTCAGGGAGGGGGCTCCTACGAGCAGTACTTC.

The V and J genes are TRBV29-1 and TRBJ2-7, with TRBD1 identical over 7 bases. This CDR3 has 14 amino acids. V lost 6 bases and J lost 3; bases outside the gene matches: 11. Germline V lookup: CDR1 SQVTM, CDR2 ANQGSEA. In nucleotides, the CDR3 is TGCAGCGTACTACAGAACAGGGGTATCTACGAGCAGTACTTC. This encodes CSVLQNRGIYEQYF.

The CDR3 is CAITGTGVLASEQFF. The CDR3 coding sequence is TGTGCCATCACCGGGACAGGGGTTCTAGCGAGTGAGCAGTTCTTC. The rearrangement links TRBV10-3 to TRBJ2-1; 10 positions match TRBD1. Germline CDR1 is ENHRY and CDR2 is SYGVKD. This CDR3 is built from 15 residues. Trimming cost V 7 bases and J 9 bases; bases outside gene matches: 12.

The chain links TRBV7-9 to TRBJ1-1; 7 bases line up with TRBD1. The CDR3 is 16 residues long. Germline V gene sequence: CDR1 SEHNR, CDR2 FQNEAQ (reference sequence). V gave up 0 bases and J gave up 2 bases; unmatched junction bases: 6. Here the CDR3 reads CASSLAPDRLNTEAFF. CDR3 coding DNA: TGTGCCAGCAGCTTAGCGCCGGACAGGCTAAACACTGAAGCTTTCTTT. Full variable domain (missing parts from reference TRBV7-9 and TRBJ1-1): DTGVSQNPRHKITKRGQNVTFRCDPISEHNRLYWYRQTLGQGPEFLTYFQNEAQLEKSRLLSDRFSAERPKGSFSTLEIQRTEQGDSAMYLCASSLAPDRLNTEAFFGQGTRLTVV.

This rearrangement joins TRBV12-1 to TRBJ2-5; the table's D call, TRBD1, was not checked against the DNA. TRBV12-1 has pseudogene status. This CDR3 has 15 amino acids. CDR3 sequence (DNA): TGTGCCAGCAGCTTTGCGGGACAATTCCAAGAGACCCAGTACTTC. Protein sequence: CASSFAGQFQETQYF.

The V gene is TRBV18, the J gene TRBJ2-1; no definite D call. CDR3 length: 15 residues. Germline CDR1 is KGHSH and CDR2 is LQKENI. V was pared by 3 bases and J by 4 bases, with 13 bases between. CDR3 residues: CASSPQTSRYNEQFF. The CDR3 nucleotides read TGTGCCAGCTCACCCCAGACTTCAAGATACAATGAGCAGTTCTTC.

V and J are TRBV5-4 and TRBJ2-7, with D possibly TRBD1 on 5 matching bases. The ends were cut back, 2 bases at V and 4 bases at J, with 13 bases in the middle. This CDR3 comprises 14 residues. CDR1 is SGHNT and CDR2 is YYREEE in the germline V gene (reference sequence). CDR3 sequence (DNA): TGTGCCAGCAGCTTTGGACATAACTTTTACGAGCAGTACTTC. Translating it yields CASSFGHNFYEQYF.

The chain employs TRBV7-3 and TRBJ2-2, with a weak D call TRBD1 (6 bases). Germline V gene sequence: CDR1 SGHTA, CDR2 FQGTGA. This CDR3 comprises 12 residues. Trimming removed 5 bases from V and 8 bases from J, with 9 bases in between. CDR3 nucleotides: TGTGCCAGCAGCCGAGGGGGTGGGGAGCTGTTTTTT. It is translated as CASSRGGGELFF.

V is TRBV6-6 and J is TRBJ2-7; 7 bases are a match to TRBD1. The V and J ends lost 6 bases and 3 bases, in that order; junction bases with no gene match: 8. CDR1 MNHNY and CDR2 SVGAGI come from the germline V gene (reference sequence). The CDR3 contains 14 residues. The CDR3 bases are TGTGCCAGCAGCAGGTCGACAGGGCTCTACGAGCAGTACTTC. Protein: CASSRSTGLYEQYF.

V and J are TRBV5-4 and TRBJ2-7; 9 positions match TRBD1. CDR3 length: 15 amino acids. Germline CDR1 SGHNT, CDR2 YYREEE (reference sequence). J was trimmed by 3 bases and V by 4 bases; bases with no gene match: 8. This CDR3 is CASSDDRGSFYEQYF. Written as DNA, the CDR3 is TGTGCCAGCAGCGACGACAGGGGGAGTTTCTACGAGCAGTACTTC.

The V gene is TRBV7-3, the J gene TRBJ2-3, with 7 bases fitting TRBD2. This CDR3 has 15 residues. The germline V gene encodes CDR1 SGHTA and CDR2 FQGTGA. V shed 3 bases, J shed 2 bases, and the junction held 5 bases outside the gene matches. The CDR3 is CASSLIGGNTDTQYF. The DNA for the CDR3 is TGTGCCAGCAGCTTGATCGGGGGGAACACAGATACGCAGTATTTT.

The chain has TRBV25-1 and TRBJ1-3; 10 bases are a match to TRBD1. Germline trimming cut 8 bases from V and 4 bases from J; bases unmatched to any gene: 11. This CDR3 is built from 16 residues. Germline CDR1 reads MGHDK; CDR2 reads SYGVNS. The CDR3 DNA reads TGTGCCAGCGGAGGACCGACAGGGGGCTTGGGAAACACCATATATTTT. Encoded protein: CASGGPTGGLGNTIYF.

The CDR3 loop is CASSSDATEGTEAFF. The CDR3 bases are TGCGCCAGCAGCTCTGATGCGACCGAGGGCACTGAAGCTTTCTTT. The rearrangement links TRBV5-1 to TRBJ1-1; no reliable D call. The length of the CDR3 is 15 residues. CDR1 is SGHRS, CDR2 YFSETQ, per germline. Trimming pared 3 bases from V and 4 bases from J, leaving 16 bases between.

The V call is TRBV6-5, the J call TRBJ2-7; 7 bases line up with TRBD1. J gave up 4 bases and V 4 bases, and 4 bases lay outside the gene matches. The CDR3 spans 13 residues. CDR1 is MNHEY, CDR2 SVGAGI, per germline. CDR3 residues: CASSFGTDYEQYF. In DNA form, the CDR3 reads TGTGCCAGCAGTTTCGGGACAGATTACGAGCAGTACTTC.

This chain connects TRBV19 to TRBJ2-3, with D perhaps matching TRBD2 (6 bases). Germline lookup yields CDR1 LNHDA and CDR2 SQIVND (reference sequence). Trimming removed 3 bases at V and 0 bases at J, with 13 bases between. The CDR3 spans 16 residues. In nucleotides, the CDR3 is TGTGCCAGTAGTATCGGGTTCCGGGGGAGCACAGATACGCAGTATTTT. As protein: CASSIGFRGSTDTQYF.

This chain uses TRBV2 with TRBJ2-3, with D possibly being TRBD1 (6 bases). This CDR3 has 15 residues. CDR1 SNHLY and CDR2 FYNNEI come from the germline V gene. V was trimmed by 6 bases and J by 3 bases, leaving 16 bases between them. For the CDR3, the DNA is TGTGCCAGCAGGGACAGACCACGGTCTACAGATACGCAGTATTTT. It encodes CASRDRPRSTDTQYF.

The chain uses TRBV28 and TRBJ2-7; no reliable D call. The V gene lost 7 bases and the J gene lost 2 bases, with 12 bases spanning the gap. This CDR3 region has 13 residues. Germline CDR1 is MDHEN and CDR2 is SYDVKM. The CDR3 region is CASMGTGPYEQYF. The CDR3 DNA is TGTGCCAGCATGGGCACCGGGCCCTACGAGCAGTACTTC.